This entry is about one T cell receptor beta chain. Its antigen is not identified. Germline assignment: CDR1 LNHDA and CDR2 SQIVND (reference sequence). The CDR3 spans 15 residues. Trimming cost V 4 bases and J 8 bases; bases outside gene matches: 4. This specimen comes from a study of cytomegalovirus exposure and HLA in healthy donors. Findings of the study overall: Certain sequence variants were highly shared and formed a cluster, and this cluster was likely a sequencing artifact. Specificity of a few CMV-associated chains for CMV antigens was verified in vitro. Analysis performed later found around 15,000 TCR beta sequences associated with HLA alleles at 0.05 false discovery rate. A later analysis by the authors found several of the most significant clusters apparently linked to common viral pathogens.

The PCR contained 60 Vbeta and 13 Jbeta primers. This table comes from immunoSEQ multiplex PCR, and its TCRdb copy is limited to in-frame clones, with some not included. The data hold 110,000 to 150,000 clones, with roughly 80% observed a single time. Sequencing input: PBMCs. The chain couples TRBV19 to TRBJ2-1, with 14 bases fitting TRBD2. The source of this sequence is a female donor in good health and CMV-seronegative. The CDR3: CASSTGLAGDDEQFF. CDR3 coding DNA: TGTGCCAGTAGTACGGGACTAGCGGGAGACGATGAGCAGTTCTTC. The variable domain in full, with the rest retrieved from reference TRBV19 and TRBJ2-1, is DGGITQSPKYLFRKEGQNVTLSCEQNLNHDAMYWYRQDPGQGLRLIYYSQIVNDFQKGDIAEGYSVSREKKESFPLTVTSAQKNPTAFYLCASSTGLAGDDEQFFGPGTRLTVL.